The 8 T cell receptor beta chains below come from one sample, sequenced in a study of T cells in Graves' hyperthyroidism and ophthalmopathy. Regions amplified from RNA transcripts were the TCR beta CDR3 regions. Researchers ran a first-round RT-PCR on the TCR CDR3 using the HTBI primer set. TCRdb re-derived calls from the multiplex PCR reads in MiXCR, one entry per CDR3 protein. This table has approximately 410,000 distinct CDR3 sequences, around 13% appearing once. Source material: blood. The receptors stem from a woman younger than 30 with Graves' hyperthyroidism.

In its sample, this clonotype was seen many times. The rearrangement uses TRBV11-2 and TRBJ2-7; TRBD2 agrees at 8 bases. CDR1 is SGHAT, CDR2 FQNNGV, per germline. CDR3 length equals 15 residues. With 6 bases clipped from V and 0 bases from J, the junction kept 7 bases outside the gene matches. This chain's CDR3 is CASSFHGRDSYEQYF. The CDR3 DNA reads as TGTGCCAGCAGTTTTCACGGGAGGGACTCCTACGAGCAGTACTTC.

This clonotype appeared many times. This chain links TRBV6-5 with TRBJ2-7; D unclear. With 0 bases removed from V and 6 bases from J, the gap between germline ends came to 21 bases. Germline loops: CDR1 MNHEY, CDR2 SVGAGI. The CDR3 runs to 17 residues. The CDR3 nucleotides read TGTGCCAGCAGTTACTCGATGGCGTCCTTGGCGGAGCTCGAGCAGTACTTC. It specifies CASSYSMASLAELEQYF.

This clonotype has only a few counts. This chain uses TRBV3-1 with TRBJ2-5, with 10 bases that match TRBD2. Germline CDR1 is LGHDT and CDR2 is YNNKEL (reference sequence). The CDR3 has 16 amino acids. J gave up 5 bases and V 1 base, and 7 bases lay outside the gene matches. The CDR3 loop is CASSQGLAGVGETQYF. The CDR3 region has the DNA TGTGCCAGCAGCCAAGGTCTAGCGGGAGTAGGCGAGACCCAGTACTTC.

This chain uses TRBV2 with TRBJ2-2; no definite D call. The CDR3 is made up of 13 amino acids. Trimming stripped 7 bases from V and 4 bases from J, with 10 bases between. Per the germline V gene, CDR1 is SNHLY and CDR2 is FYNNEI. The DNA for the CDR3 is TGTGCCAGCAACGGGTATCCCACCGGGGAGCTGTTTTTT. It encodes CASNGYPTGELFF.

This clonotype was counted at least ten times. V is TRBV7-2 and J is TRBJ2-4, with D possibly being TRBD2 (6 bases). The germline V gene has CDR1 SGHTA and CDR2 FQGNSA. The CDR3 totals 17 residues. Between the trimmed V and J ends, which lost 5 bases and 6 bases, there was a span of 23 bases. The CDR3 coding sequence is TGTGCCAGCAGCCCACAGCCCTCGGGAGTGGGTAGAAACATTCAGTACTTC. Translating it yields CASSPQPSGVGRNIQYF.

This clonotype has just a few counts. The chain uses TRBV13 and TRBJ1-6; 7 bases are a match to TRBD1. The V gene end was trimmed by 5 bases and the J gene end by 11 bases; junction bases not matched to a gene: 12. From germline, CDR1 is PRHDT and CDR2 FYEKMQ (reference sequence). The CDR3 sequence is 15 residues long. CDR3 protein: CASSRLGTEVTPLHF. The CDR3 DNA reads TGTGCCAGCAGCCGTCTAGGGACAGAAGTAACACCCCTCCACTTT.

This clonotype was counted many times. This chain connects TRBV6-6 to TRBJ1-1; no definite D call. Trimming shortened V by 2 bases and J by 0 bases, and 7 bases separated the two germline ends. CDR3 length: 14 residues. CDR1 is MNHNY and CDR2 is SVGAGI in the germline V gene (reference sequence). The CDR3: CASSYTPMNTEAFF. The CDR3 DNA reads as TGTGCCAGCAGTTACACCCCCATGAACACTGAAGCTTTCTTT.

This clonotype was counted only a few times. The chain combines TRBV3-1 with TRBJ1-2; 7 bases line up with TRBD1. This CDR3 is built from 16 residues. The V segment lost 2 bases and the J segment 1 base; nucleotides outside the gene matches: 7. The germline gives CDR1 LGHDT, CDR2 YNNKEL (reference sequence). The CDR3 DNA is TGTGCCAGCAGCCAACCGGGACAGAGACTTAACTATGGCTACACCTTC. Translated: CASSQPGQRLNYGYTF.